This T cell receptor (beta chain) was sequenced for a study of T-cell memory formation after mild COVID-19. Comments on this clonotype: As yet, its antigen is unknown.

TCRdb fed the 5' RACE reads into MiXCR, producing one record per CDR3 protein. This sample has roughly 250,000 distinct CDR3 sequences; over 15% occur once, and the top ten carry around 3.8%. The CDR3 has 13 residues. The germline CDR1 and CDR2 sequences are MNHEY and SVGAGI. The V gene lost 5 bases and the J gene lost 4 bases, with 11 bases spanning the gap. Study results and caveats: The study detected some responding clones in pre-infection memory, suggesting cross-reactive memory joined. Clones shrinking between day 15 and 85 showed a balanced CD4/CD8 split, and those that grew later tilted toward CD4+.

The chain joins TRBV6-5 to TRBJ1-1; D is uncertain. The source material was PBMCs or a T cell subset sorted from them (not recorded which). The sequence was collected from a man younger than 35 who had mild COVID-19 (a few samples of this study predate the infection). Cell type and time point are not known. CDR3 nucleotide sequence: TGTGCCAGCAGTCCCACGGGGAGCACTGAAGCTTTCTTT. It translates to CASSPTGSTEAFF.